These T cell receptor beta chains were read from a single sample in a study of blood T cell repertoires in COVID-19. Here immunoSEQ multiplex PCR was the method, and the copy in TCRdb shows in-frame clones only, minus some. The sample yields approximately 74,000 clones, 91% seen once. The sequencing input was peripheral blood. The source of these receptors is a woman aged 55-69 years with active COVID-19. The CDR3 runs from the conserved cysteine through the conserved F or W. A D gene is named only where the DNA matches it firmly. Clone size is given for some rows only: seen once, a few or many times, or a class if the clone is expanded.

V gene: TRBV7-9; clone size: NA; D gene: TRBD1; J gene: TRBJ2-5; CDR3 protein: CASSPNRGKETQYF; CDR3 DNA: TGTGCCAGCAGCCCGAACAGGGGGAAAGAGACCCAGTACTTC
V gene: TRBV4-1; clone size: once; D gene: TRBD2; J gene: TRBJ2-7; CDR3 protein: CASSPPPGTSASYEQYF; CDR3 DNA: TGCGCCAGCAGCCCGCCCCCCGGGACTAGCGCTTCCTACGAGCAGTACTTC
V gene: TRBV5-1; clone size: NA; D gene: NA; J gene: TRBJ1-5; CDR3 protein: CASSLEGWNQPQHF; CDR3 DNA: TGCGCCAGCAGCTTGGAGGGGTGGAATCAGCCCCAGCATTTT
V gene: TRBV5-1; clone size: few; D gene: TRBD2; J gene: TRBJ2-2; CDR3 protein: CASSFTGTSMNTGELFF; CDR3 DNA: TGCGCCAGCAGCTTTACCGGGACTAGCATGAACACCGGGGAGCTGTTTTTT
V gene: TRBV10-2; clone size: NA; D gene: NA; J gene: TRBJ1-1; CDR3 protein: CASSDQRVPNTEAFF; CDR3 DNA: TGCGCCAGCAGTGATCAGCGGGTACCGAACACTGAAGCTTTCTTT
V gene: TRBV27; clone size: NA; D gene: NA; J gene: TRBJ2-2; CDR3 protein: CASSYQSGTGELFF; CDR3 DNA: TGTGCCAGCAGTTATCAGTCGGGGACCGGGGAGCTGTTTTTT
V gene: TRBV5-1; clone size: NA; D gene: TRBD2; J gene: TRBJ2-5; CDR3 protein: CASRIRASGSLGETQYF; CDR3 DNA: TGCGCCAGCAGGATTAGGGCTAGCGGGAGCCTAGGGGAGACCCAGTACTTC
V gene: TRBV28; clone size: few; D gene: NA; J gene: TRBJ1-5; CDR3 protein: CASRETGLNQPQHF; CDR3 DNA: TGTGCCAGCAGGGAGACAGGCCTAAATCAGCCCCAGCATTTT
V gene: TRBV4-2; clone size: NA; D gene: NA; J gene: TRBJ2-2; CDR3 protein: CASSQVGAGIGELFF; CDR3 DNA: TGTGCCAGCAGCCAAGTGGGGGCTGGGATCGGGGAGCTGTTTTTT
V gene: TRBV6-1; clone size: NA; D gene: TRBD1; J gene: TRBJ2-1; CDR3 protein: CASSEIPPGQGRLTPYNEQFF; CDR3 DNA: TGTGCCAGCAGTGAAATTCCCCCGGGACAGGGGAGGTTGACCCCGTACAATGAGCAGTTCTTC
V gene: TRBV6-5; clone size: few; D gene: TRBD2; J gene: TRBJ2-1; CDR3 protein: CASKASGYNEQFF; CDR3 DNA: TGTGCCAGCAAGGCTAGCGGGTACAATGAGCAGTTCTTC
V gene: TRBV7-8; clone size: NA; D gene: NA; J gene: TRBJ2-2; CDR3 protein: CASSLGPRAGELFF; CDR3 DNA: TGTGCCAGCAGCTTAGGCCCCAGGGCCGGGGAGCTGTTTTTT
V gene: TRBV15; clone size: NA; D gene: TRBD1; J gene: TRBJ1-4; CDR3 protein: CATSRGQGVRATNEKLFF; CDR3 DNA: TGTGCCACCAGCAGGGGACAGGGAGTAAGGGCAACTAATGAAAAACTGTTTTTT
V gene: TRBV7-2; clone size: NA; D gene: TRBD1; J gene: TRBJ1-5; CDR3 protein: CASSFAGQINQPQHF; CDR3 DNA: TGTGCCAGCAGCTTTGCGGGACAGATCAATCAGCCCCAGCATTTT
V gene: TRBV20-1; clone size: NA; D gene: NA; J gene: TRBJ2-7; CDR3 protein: CSARRGYEQYF; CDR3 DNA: TGCAGTGCTAGAAGGGGATACGAGCAGTACTTC
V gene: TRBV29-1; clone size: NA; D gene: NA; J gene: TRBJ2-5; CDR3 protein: CSVRGGLMETQYF; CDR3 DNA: TGCAGCGTTCGTGGAGGGCTGATGGAGACCCAGTACTTC
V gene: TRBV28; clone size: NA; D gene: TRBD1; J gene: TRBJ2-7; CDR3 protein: CASSKSTGYYEQYF; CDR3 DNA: TGTGCCAGCAGTAAATCGACAGGGTACTACGAGCAGTACTTC
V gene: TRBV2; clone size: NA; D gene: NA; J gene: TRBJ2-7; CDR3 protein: CASSEENRPDQYF; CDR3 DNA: TGTGCCAGCAGTGAAGAGAACAGACCCGACCAGTACTTC
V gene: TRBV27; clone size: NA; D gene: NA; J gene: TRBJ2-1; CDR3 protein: CASTRRGPEVEQFF; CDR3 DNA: TGTGCCAGCACCCGTCGGGGTCCGGAGGTTGAGCAGTTCTTC
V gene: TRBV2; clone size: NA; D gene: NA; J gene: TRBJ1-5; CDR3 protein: CASSELQPYSNQPQHF; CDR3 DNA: TGTGCCAGCAGTGAATTGCAACCCTATAGCAATCAGCCCCAGCATTTT
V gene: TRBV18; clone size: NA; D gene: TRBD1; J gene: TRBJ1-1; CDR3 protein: CASSPRTGVEVLGTEAFF; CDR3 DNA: TGTGCCAGCTCACCAAGGACAGGGGTGGAGGTGCTAGGCACTGAAGCTTTCTTT
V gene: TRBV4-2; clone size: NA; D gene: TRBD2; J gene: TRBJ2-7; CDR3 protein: CASSQEGTSGIAEQYF; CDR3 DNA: TGTGCCAGCAGCCAAGAAGGGACTAGCGGGATCGCCGAGCAGTACTTC
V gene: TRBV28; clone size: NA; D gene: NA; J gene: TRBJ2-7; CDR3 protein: CASRSGLSYEQYF; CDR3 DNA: TGTGCCAGCCGAAGCGGGCTAAGCTACGAGCAGTACTTC
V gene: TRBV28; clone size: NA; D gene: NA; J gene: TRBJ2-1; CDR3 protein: CASRPAGLGNEQFF; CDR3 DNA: TGTGCCAGCAGACCGGCGGGGTTGGGGAATGAGCAGTTCTTC
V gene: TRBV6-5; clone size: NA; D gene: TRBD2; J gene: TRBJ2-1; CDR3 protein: CASKSAGSYNEQFF; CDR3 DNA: TGTGCCAGCAAGTCAGCGGGGTCCTACAATGAGCAGTTCTTC
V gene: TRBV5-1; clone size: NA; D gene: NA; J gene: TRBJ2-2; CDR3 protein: CASSEGVTGELFF; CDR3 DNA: TGCGCCAGCTCCGAGGGGGTCACCGGGGAGCTGTTTTTT
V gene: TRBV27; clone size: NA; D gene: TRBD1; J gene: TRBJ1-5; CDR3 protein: CASSYTGGVSNQPQHF; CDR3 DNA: TGTGCCAGCAGCTATACAGGGGGCGTAAGCAATCAGCCCCAGCATTTT
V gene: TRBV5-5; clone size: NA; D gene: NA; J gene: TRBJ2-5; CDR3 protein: CASSLRLVVGQETQYF; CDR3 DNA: TGTGCCAGCAGCTTGAGGCTAGTGGTGGGCCAAGAGACCCAGTACTTC
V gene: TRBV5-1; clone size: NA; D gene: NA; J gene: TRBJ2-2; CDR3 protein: CASSPNLRGANTGELFF; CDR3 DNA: TGCGCCAGCAGCCCAAATCTCCGCGGCGCGAACACCGGGGAGCTGTTTTTT
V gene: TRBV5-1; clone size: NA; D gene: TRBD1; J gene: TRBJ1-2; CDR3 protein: CASSPDRKSNYGYTF; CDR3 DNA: TGCGCCAGCAGCCCGGACAGGAAATCTAACTATGGCTACACCTTC
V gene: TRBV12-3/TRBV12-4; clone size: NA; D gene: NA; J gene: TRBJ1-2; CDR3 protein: CASTWGRDYGYTF; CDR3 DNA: TGTGCCAGTACGTGGGGGCGCGACTATGGCTACACCTTC
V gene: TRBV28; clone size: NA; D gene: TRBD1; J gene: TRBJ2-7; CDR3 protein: CASSYRQGPYEQYF; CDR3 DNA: TGTGCCAGCAGCTATCGACAGGGACCCTACGAGCAGTACTTC
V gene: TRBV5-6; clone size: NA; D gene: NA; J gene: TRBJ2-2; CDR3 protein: CASSLGQRHTGELFF; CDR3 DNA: TGTGCCAGCAGCTTGGGACAGCGACACACCGGGGAGCTGTTTTTT
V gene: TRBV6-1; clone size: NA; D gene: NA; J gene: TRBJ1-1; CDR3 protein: CASSDFSGGRNTEAFF; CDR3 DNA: TGTGCCAGCAGTGACTTCTCCGGGGGGCGGAACACTGAAGCTTTCTTT
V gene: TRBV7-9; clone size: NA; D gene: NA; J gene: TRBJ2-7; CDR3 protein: CASSRGAGLYEQYF; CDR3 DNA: TGTGCCAGCAGCCGTGGCGCGGGGCTCTACGAGCAGTACTTC
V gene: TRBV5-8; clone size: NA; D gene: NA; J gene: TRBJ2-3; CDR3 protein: CATGGWGGVSDTQYF; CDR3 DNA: TGTGCCACCGGAGGGTGGGGTGGTGTTTCAGATACGCAGTATTTT
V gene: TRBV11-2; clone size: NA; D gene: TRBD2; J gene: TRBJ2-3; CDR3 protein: CASSRGVGGDQYF; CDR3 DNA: TGTGCCAGCAGCCGCGGGGTGGGGGGGGACCAGTATTTT
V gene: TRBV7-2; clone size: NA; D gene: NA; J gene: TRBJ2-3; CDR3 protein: CASSFLEVDTQYF; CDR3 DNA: TGTGCCAGCAGCTTCTTAGAGGTAGATACGCAGTATTTT
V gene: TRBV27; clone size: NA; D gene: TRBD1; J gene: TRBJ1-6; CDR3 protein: CASRGTGVNSPLHF; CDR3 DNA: TGTGCCAGCAGGGGGACAGGGGTTAACTCACCCCTCCACTTT
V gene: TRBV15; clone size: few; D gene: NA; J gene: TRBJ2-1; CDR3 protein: CATSSWEISYNEQFF; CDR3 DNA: TGTGCCACCAGCAGTTGGGAGATCTCCTACAATGAGCAGTTCTTC
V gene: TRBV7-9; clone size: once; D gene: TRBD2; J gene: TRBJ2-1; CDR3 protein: CASSDRLAGDEQFF; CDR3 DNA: TGTGCCAGCAGCGATCGACTAGCGGGAGACGAGCAGTTCTTC
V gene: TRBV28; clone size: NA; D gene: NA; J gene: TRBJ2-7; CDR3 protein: CASSPPRRGYFYEQYF; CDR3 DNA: TGTGCCAGCAGTCCCCCCAGGAGGGGCTATTTCTACGAGCAGTACTTC
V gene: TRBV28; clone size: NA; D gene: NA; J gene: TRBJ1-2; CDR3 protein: CATVTDYYGYTF; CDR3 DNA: TGTGCCACCGTGACAGATTACTATGGCTACACCTTC
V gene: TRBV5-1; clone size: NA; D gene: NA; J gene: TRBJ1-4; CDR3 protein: CASSRGTRSTNEKLFF; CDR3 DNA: TGCGCCAGCAGCCGTGGGACACGATCAACTAATGAAAAACTGTTTTTT
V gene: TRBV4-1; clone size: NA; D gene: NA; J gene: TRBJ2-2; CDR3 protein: CASSQVWGRPNTGELFF; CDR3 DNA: TGCGCCAGCAGCCAAGTTTGGGGCAGGCCGAACACCGGGGAGCTGTTTTTT
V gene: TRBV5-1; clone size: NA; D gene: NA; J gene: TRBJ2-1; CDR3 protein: CASSLGTLNNEQFF; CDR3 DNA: TGCGCCAGCAGCTTGGGCACATTAAACAATGAGCAGTTCTTC
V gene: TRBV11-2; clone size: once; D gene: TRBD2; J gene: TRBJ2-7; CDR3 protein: CASSSGGVGRVHEQYF; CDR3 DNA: TGTGCCAGCAGCTCCGGGGGTGTCGGGAGGGTCCACGAGCAGTACTTC
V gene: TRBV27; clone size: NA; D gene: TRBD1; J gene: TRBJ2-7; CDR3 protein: CASSSTGGSYEQYF; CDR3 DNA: TGTGCCAGCAGTTCGACAGGGGGGTCCTACGAGCAGTACTTC
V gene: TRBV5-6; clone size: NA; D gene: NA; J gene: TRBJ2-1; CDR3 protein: CASSFPRAGIYNEQFF; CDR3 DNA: TGTGCCAGCAGCTTCCCCCGTGCCGGGATTTACAATGAGCAGTTCTTC